The following is a T cell receptor (beta chain) sequence with its context. The sample holds a few counts of this clonotype. The specificity of this receptor is unknown. No much larger clonotype is one base removed from it; base qualities were not supplied. The data derive from a study of T cell repertoires in cytomegalovirus infection (dated 2019 in TCRdb). Notes on the research overall: Donor HLA type was relevant to the analysis, as public TCR beta signatures indicated carriage of CMV infection together with the matching HLA type. The full study reports these points: The ex vivo response was dominated by HLA-C-restricted CMV-specific TCR beta clonotypes, which also provided the single most frequent clonotype in two of eight donors. Carriers of CMV infection plus the relevant HLA type were discriminated by the cumulative frequency of public TCR beta family members in the study cohort and in an independent roughly 370-donor cohort.

At the junction V is shortened by 2 bases and J by 0 bases, with 11 bases in between. As encoded in the germline V gene (reference sequence), CDR1 is SEHNR while CDR2 is FQNEAQ. The CDR3 sequence holds 16 residues, the cysteine and phenylalanine included. Of the read, only the CDR3 DNA is kept; its 48 bases are in frame from base 1. Sequencing was performed on an Illumina HiSeq 1500. The public reads were reanalyzed by TCRdb: fastp trimming at Q25, MiXCR alignment, in-frame beta chains only. Each entry is one CDR3 protein sequence, shown with its most common DNA and genes. This sample has around 450,000 distinct CDR3 sequences in its table, and 11% of those were observed once. Approximately 10% of the sample goes to the ten largest clones.

The V and J segments used are TRBV7-9 and TRBJ2-4; TRBD1 is possibly the D segment (5 matching bases). What was sequenced was PBMCs. The TCR comes from a human donor in good health (CMV status not recorded). Some clones in this sample may be carry-over from other donors' samples. CDR3 reads: CASSLWGQGAKNIQYF. At the DNA level, the sequence is TGTGCCAGCAGCTTATGGGGTCAGGGAGCCAAAAACATTCAGTACTTC.